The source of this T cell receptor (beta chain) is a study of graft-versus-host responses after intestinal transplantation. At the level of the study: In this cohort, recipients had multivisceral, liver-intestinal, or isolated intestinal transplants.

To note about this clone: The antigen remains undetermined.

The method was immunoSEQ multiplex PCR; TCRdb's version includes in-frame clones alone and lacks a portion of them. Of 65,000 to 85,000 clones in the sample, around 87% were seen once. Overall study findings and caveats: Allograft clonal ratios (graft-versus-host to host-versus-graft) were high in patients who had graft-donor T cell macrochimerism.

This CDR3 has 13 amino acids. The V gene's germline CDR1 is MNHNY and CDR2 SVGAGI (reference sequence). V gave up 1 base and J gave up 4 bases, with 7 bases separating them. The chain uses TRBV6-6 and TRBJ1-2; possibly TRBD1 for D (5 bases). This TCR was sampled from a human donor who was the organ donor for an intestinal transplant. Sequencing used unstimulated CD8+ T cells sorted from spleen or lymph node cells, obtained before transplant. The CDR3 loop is CASSYWGSYGYTF. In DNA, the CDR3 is TGTGCCAGCAGTTACTGGGGGAGCTATGGCTACACCTTC.